The 17 T cell receptor beta chains in this list originate from one sample, sequenced in a study of neurological immune-mediated disorders. TCRdb re-derived calls from the 5' RACE reads in MiXCR, one entry per CDR3 protein. This table has roughly 34,000 distinct CDR3 sequences, approximately 4.2% appearing once. What was sequenced was PBMCs. The origin of the receptors is a man between 18 and 29 years old in good health.

In its sample, this clonotype was seen many times. V gene TRBV7-2 combines with J gene TRBJ2-1; 9 nucleotides match TRBD2. The CDR3 contains 15 residues. Trimming at V came to 5 bases and at J to 6 bases, leaving 8 bases not matched to a gene. The germline V gene encodes CDR1 SGHTA and CDR2 FQGNSA. CDR3 in amino acids: CASSPGGRGGNEQFF. The CDR3 DNA reads TGTGCCAGCAGCCCAGGGGGGCGGGGGGGCAATGAGCAGTTCTTC.

This clonotype was observed at least ten times. This chain uses TRBV20-1 with TRBJ2-1, with TRBD2 matching 9 bases. Germline V gives CDR1 DFQATT, CDR2 SNEGSKA (reference sequence). The CDR3 has 19 amino acids. The V segment lost 4 bases and the J segment 2 bases; nucleotides outside the gene matches: 18. The CDR3 DNA is TGCAGTGCTAATCTAAAAGGGGCAGCGGGGGGCCGTACCTACAATGAGCAGTTCTTC. It encodes CSANLKGAAGGRTYNEQFF.

This clonotype was counted many times. The chain couples TRBV20-1 to TRBJ1-1; TRBD1 matches at 7 bases. Trimming at V came to 5 bases and at J to 2 bases, leaving 8 bases not matched to a gene. The CDR3 contains 14 residues. The V gene's germline CDR1 is DFQATT and CDR2 SNEGSKA (reference sequence). CDR3 nucleotides: TGCAGTGCTGGGGAGACAGGGACTAACACTGAAGCTTTCTTT. This sequence encodes CSAGETGTNTEAFF.

This clonotype was recorded at least ten times. The chain employs TRBV18 and TRBJ1-6; TRBD1 aligns across 7 bases. Germline CDR1 reads KGHSH; CDR2 reads LQKENI. The CDR3 is 14 amino acids. V dropped 1 base and J dropped 9; count of bases not matched to a gene: 3. The CDR3: CASSPRDSPSPLHF. The CDR3 DNA sequence: TGTGCCAGCTCACCACGGGACAGCCCTTCACCCCTCCACTTT.

Points on this clonotype: A single base separates this from a much larger clone, so it may be a read error. This chain connects TRBV7-2 to TRBJ2-7; TRBD2 matches 10 bases. This CDR3 is 15 amino acids long. CDR1 and CDR2 from the germline V gene are SGHTA and FQGNSA. V was pared by 5 bases and J by 5 bases, with 9 bases of the junction left unmatched. CDR3 region: CASSTTTSGVNEQYF. For the CDR3, the DNA is TGTGCCAGCAGCACAACAACTAGCGGGGTGAACGAGCAGTACTTC. Together with reference TRBV7-2 and TRBJ2-7, the CDR3 gives the full variable domain: GAGVSQSPSNKVTEKGKDVELRCDPISGHTALYWYRQSLGQGLEFLIYFQGNSAPDKSGLPSDRFSAERTGGSVSTLTIQRTQQEDSAVYLCASSTTTSGVNEQYFGPGTRLTVT.

This clonotype has a count of ten or more. The chain links TRBV5-1 to TRBJ2-7, with TRBD2 matching 11 bases. V gave up 4 bases and J gave up 3 bases; unmatched junction bases: 3. Germline CDR1 and CDR2: SGHRS and YFSETQ. This CDR3 has 14 amino acids. CDR3: CASSRLAGGYEQYF. In DNA, the CDR3 is TGCGCCAGCAGCCGCCTAGCGGGGGGCTACGAGCAGTACTTC.

This clonotype was seen ten or more times. CDR3 DNA sequence: TGTGCCAGCTCACCAATGGACAGCTACACTGAAGCTTTCTTT. Its translation is CASSPMDSYTEAFF. The chain recombines TRBV18 with TRBJ1-1; TRBD1 is a possible D gene (6 bases). V was cut by 2 bases and J by 3 bases, with 10 bases left in between. The CDR3 runs to 14 residues. Germline loops: CDR1 KGHSH, CDR2 LQKENI.

This clonotype was counted at least ten times. The chain combines TRBV3-1 with TRBJ1-4, with 7 bases lining up with TRBD1. V was clipped by 6 bases and J by 4 bases; unmatched bases: 5. The CDR3 consists of 14 residues. Germline V gene sequence: CDR1 LGHDT, CDR2 YNNKEL (reference sequence). CDR3: CASRNRGYNEKLFF. For the CDR3, the DNA is TGTGCCAGCAGAAACAGGGGTTATAATGAAAAACTGTTTTTT. Combining the CDR3 with reference TRBV3-1 and TRBJ1-4 gives the whole variable domain DTAVSQTPKYLVTQMGNDKSIKCEQNLGHDTMYWYKQDSKKFLKIMFSYNNKELIINETVPNRFSPKSPDKAHLNLHINSLELGDSAVYFCASRNRGYNEKLFFGSGTQLSVL.

This clonotype appeared many times. This chain connects TRBV12-3 or TRBV12-4 to TRBJ1-5, with a weak D call TRBD1 (6 bases). V lost 6 bases to trimming and J lost 3 bases, with 15 bases between them. The length of the CDR3 is 15 residues. Here the CDR3 reads CASSPGVGNNQPQHF. CDR3 sequence (DNA): TGTGCCAGCAGCCCAGGGGTCGGGAACAATCAGCCCCAGCATTTT.

This clonotype was seen repeatedly, ten times or more. The gene calls are TRBV10-3 and TRBJ1-2; the D is unclear. V was pared by 1 base and J by 8 bases, with 20 bases between. CDR3 length: 16 residues. The germline V gene encodes CDR1 ENHRY and CDR2 SYGVKD. CDR3 region: CAISEYEGWKLYGYTF. The CDR3 bases are TGTGCCATCAGTGAGTATGAAGGGTGGAAACTCTACGGCTACACCTTC.

In this sample, this clonotype turned up many times. The chain couples TRBV29-1 to TRBJ1-5; D remains ambiguous. The CDR3 runs 14 residues. Trimming cost V 6 bases and J 2 bases, with 14 bases left between them. Germline V lookup: CDR1 SQVTM, CDR2 ANQGSEA. Here the CDR3 reads CSVLVPEGNQPQHF. The CDR3 DNA reads TGCAGCGTCCTCGTCCCAGAAGGCAATCAGCCCCAGCATTTT. Using reference TRBV29-1 and TRBJ1-5 for the parts outside the CDR3, the full variable domain is SAVISQKPSRDICQRGTSLTIQCQVDSQVTMMFWYRQQPGQSLTLIATANQGSEATYESGFVIDKFPISRPNLTFSTLTVSNMSPEDSSIYLCSVLVPEGNQPQHFGDGTRLSIL.

This clonotype was detected many times. This chain joins TRBV5-1 and TRBJ2-1; tentatively, D is TRBD1 (6 bases). This CDR3 spans 15 amino acids. Germline V lookup: CDR1 SGHRS, CDR2 YFSETQ. The V gene lost 3 bases and the J gene lost 1 base, with 11 bases spanning the gap. CDR3 DNA sequence: TGCGCCAGCAGCTCAGGGGTAGGGTCCTACAATGAGCAGTTCTTC. Amino acid sequence: CASSSGVGSYNEQFF.

This clonotype was seen ten or more times. The chain uses TRBV20-1 and TRBJ1-5; D not certain. This CDR3 has 17 residues. V was cut by 6 bases and J by 7 bases, with 28 bases left in between. From germline, CDR1 is DFQATT and CDR2 SNEGSKA (reference sequence). Written as DNA, the CDR3 is TGCAGTGCCATGAACCGACGGACCGGAAAGATTGAGCAGCCCCAGCATTTT. It is translated as CSAMNRRTGKIEQPQHF.

As concerns this clonotype: A much larger clonotype is one base distant, so this may be a read error. This chain uses TRBV6-6 with TRBJ1-3; D unclear. The CDR3 consists of 14 residues. CDR1 is MNHNY and CDR2 is SVGAGI in the germline V gene (reference sequence). V shed 7 bases and J shed 0 bases, with 10 bases lying between them. The CDR3 spells CASNQPTSGNTIYF. As DNA, the CDR3 is TGTGCCAGCAACCAACCAACCTCTGGAAACACCATATATTTT.

This clonotype was counted many times. The chain recombines TRBV20-1 with TRBJ2-4; 7 positions agree with TRBD2. Germline assignment: CDR1 DFQATT and CDR2 SNEGSKA (reference sequence). CDR3 length equals 14 residues. V was clipped by 6 bases and J by 0 bases; unmatched bases: 5. The CDR3 DNA sequence: TGCAGTGCCCATCGGGGGGTAGCCAAAAACATTCAGTACTTC. Translation: CSAHRGVAKNIQYF.

The genes are TRBV20-1 and TRBJ1-1; D is ambiguous. The CDR3 consists of 11 residues. Per the germline V gene, CDR1 is DFQATT and CDR2 is SNEGSKA (reference sequence). The V end was cut by 5 bases, the J end by 11 bases, with 15 bases between. The CDR3 DNA follows: TGCAGTGCTGGTGGGATGGGCGGCGCTTTCTTT. It translates to CSAGGMGGAFF.

There are many counts of this clonotype. The rearrangement links TRBV20-1 to TRBJ1-1; D call uncertain. With 0 bases removed from V and 5 bases from J, the gap between germline ends came to 10 bases. The germline V gene encodes CDR1 DFQATT and CDR2 SNEGSKA (reference sequence). The length of the CDR3 is 13 residues. The CDR3 is CSARDEQRTEAFF. The CDR3 DNA reads TGCAGTGCTAGAGACGAACAGAGGACTGAAGCTTTCTTT.